The rows below give T cell receptor beta chains drawn from one sample of a study of beta chain features in type 1 diabetes. Clones were read by immunoSEQ multiplex PCR, and TCRdb kept only the in-frame ones, dropping some. The sample consists of around 250,000 clones, approximately 14% of them appearing once. Sequencing input: naive CD4+ T cells from blood. All receptors derive from a woman aged 40 to 50 in good health. Both conserved end residues are part of each CDR3. Fields, in order: clone size, V gene, D gene, J gene, CDR3 protein, CDR3 DNA. The D gene is left open where the match is weak. Rows give clone size only sometimes, using once, few, many, or a class for an expanded clone.

few	TRBV6-5	TRBD1	TRBJ1-4	CASRRQQGADEKLFF	TGTGCCAGCAGACGACAACAGGGGGCCGATGAAAAACTGTTTTTT
.	TRBV6-4	TRBD1	TRBJ1-5	CASSRDRGRDQPQHF	TGTGCCAGCAGCAGGGACAGGGGGCGCGATCAGCCCCAGCATTTT
few	TRBV27	TRBD2	TRBJ2-3	CASSLWLAGARDTQYF	TGTGCCAGCAGTTTATGGCTAGCGGGGGCACGGGATACGCAGTATTTT
few	TRBV19	TRBD1	TRBJ2-7	CASSPQRDSWSEQYF	TGTGCCAGTAGTCCCCAAAGGGACAGCTGGAGCGAGCAGTACTTC
few	TRBV5-1	TRBD1	TRBJ1-5	CASSWLGQPPNQPQHF	TGCGCCAGCAGCTGGTTGGGACAGCCGCCCAATCAGCCCCAGCATTTT
few	TRBV4-3	TRBD2	TRBJ2-3	CASSQDLRRGSTDTQYF	TGCGCCAGCAGCCAAGATCTTAGGCGGGGGAGCACAGATACGCAGTATTTT
.	TRBV27	TRBD2	TRBJ2-2	CASSRGGPNTGELFF	TGTGCCAGCAGTCGCGGGGGTCCGAACACCGGGGAGCTGTTTTTT
few	TRBV2	.	TRBJ2-7	CASSDRPYEQYF	TGTGCCAGCAGTGACCGTCCCTACGAGCAGTACTTC
.	TRBV6-5	.	TRBJ1-6	CASSNGGRNSPLHF	TGTGCCAGCAGTAACGGAGGGAGAAATTCACCCCTCCACTTT
few	TRBV25-1	.	TRBJ1-1	CASSATGSTEAFF	TGTGCCAGCAGTGCCACAGGGTCCACTGAAGCTTTCTTT
few	TRBV10-3	.	TRBJ2-7	CAISPRTASYEQYF	TGTGCCATCAGCCCTAGGACAGCCAGCTACGAGCAGTACTTC
.	TRBV11-2	TRBD2	TRBJ2-7	CASSLGALAGASYEQYF	TGTGCCAGCAGCTTAGGGGCGTTAGCGGGGGCCTCCTACGAGCAGTACTTC
.	TRBV29-1	TRBD1	TRBJ1-1	CSVTGGRRNTEAFF	TGCAGCGTTACAGGGGGCCGTCGGAACACTGAAGCTTTCTTT
.	TRBV27	.	TRBJ2-5	CASSGGRETQYF	TGTGCCAGCAGTGGTGGCAGGGAGACCCAGTACTTC
.	TRBV7-9	.	TRBJ1-2	CASSLAGGDYGYTF	TGTGCCAGCAGCTTAGCGGGGGGGGACTATGGCTACACCTTC
few	TRBV5-4	TRBD1	TRBJ1-2	CAYEDRVGPYGYTF	TGTGCCTACGAGGACAGGGTGGGCCCCTATGGCTACACCTTC
.	TRBV7-9	.	TRBJ2-1	CASSLALDEQFF	TGTGCCAGCAGCTTAGCCCTCGATGAGCAGTTCTTC
many	TRBV29-1	.	TRBJ1-1	CSVARPGSFTEAFF	TGCAGCGTTGCGCGGCCAGGGTCGTTCACTGAAGCTTTCTTT
few	TRBV4-3	.	TRBJ2-2	CASSQLGGNTGELFF	TGCGCCAGCAGCCAATTGGGGGGGAACACCGGGGAGCTGTTTTTT
few	TRBV7-2	TRBD2	TRBJ2-7	CASSPLAGGNFYEQYF	TGTGCCAGCAGCCCGTTGGCGGGGGGAAACTTCTACGAGCAGTACTTC
few	TRBV5-4	.	TRBJ2-1	CASSLVKREQFF	TGTGCCAGCAGCTTGGTGAAGCGCGAGCAGTTCTTC
.	TRBV19	TRBD1	TRBJ2-7	CASARFAGQGYEQYF	TGTGCCAGCGCACGGTTCGCGGGACAGGGGTATGAGCAGTACTTC
.	TRBV7-6	.	TRBJ2-5	CASSSQGQETQYF	TGTGCCAGCAGCAGCCAGGGCCAAGAGACCCAGTACTTC
few	TRBV7-9	.	TRBJ1-2	CASSSTRRTLNYGYTF	TGTGCCAGCAGCTCAACACGGCGGACTTTAAACTATGGCTACACCTTC
.	TRBV5-1	TRBD1	TRBJ2-7	CASSSRGTDEQYF	TGCGCCAGCAGCTCCCGAGGGACAGACGAGCAGTACTTC
.	TRBV5-1	.	TRBJ2-4	CASSLAGSKNIQYF	TGCGCCAGCAGCTTGGCGGGGTCCAAAAACATTCAGTACTTC
few	TRBV15	.	TRBJ2-5	CATSRVGETQYF	TGTGCCACCAGCAGAGTCGGGGAGACCCAGTACTTC
few	TRBV5-6	.	TRBJ1-4	CASSWAGNEKLFF	TGTGCCAGCAGCTGGGCGGGTAATGAAAAACTGTTTTTT